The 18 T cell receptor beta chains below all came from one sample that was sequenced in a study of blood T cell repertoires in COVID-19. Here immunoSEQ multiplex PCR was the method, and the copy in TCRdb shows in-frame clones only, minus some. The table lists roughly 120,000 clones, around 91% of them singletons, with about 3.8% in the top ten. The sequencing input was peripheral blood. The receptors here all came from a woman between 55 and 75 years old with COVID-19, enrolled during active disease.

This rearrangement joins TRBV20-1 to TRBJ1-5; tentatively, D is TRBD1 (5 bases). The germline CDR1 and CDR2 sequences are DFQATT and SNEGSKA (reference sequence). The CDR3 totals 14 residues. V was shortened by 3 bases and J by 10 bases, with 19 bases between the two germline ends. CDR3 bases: TGCAGTGCTAGTTATGGCGTAGGGGAAGAACCCCAGCATTTT. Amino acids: CSASYGVGEEPQHF.

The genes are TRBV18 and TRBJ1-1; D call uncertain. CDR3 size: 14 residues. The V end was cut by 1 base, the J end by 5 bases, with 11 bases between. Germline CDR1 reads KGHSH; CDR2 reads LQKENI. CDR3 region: CASSPQERGTEAFF. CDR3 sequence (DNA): TGTGCCAGCTCACCACAGGAGCGGGGAACTGAAGCTTTCTTT.

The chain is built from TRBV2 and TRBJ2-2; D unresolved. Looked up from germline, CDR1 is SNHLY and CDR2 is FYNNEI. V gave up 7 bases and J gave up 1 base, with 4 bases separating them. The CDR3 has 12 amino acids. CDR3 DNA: TGTGCCAGCAACAGGAACACCGGGGAGCTGTTTTTT. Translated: CASNRNTGELFF.

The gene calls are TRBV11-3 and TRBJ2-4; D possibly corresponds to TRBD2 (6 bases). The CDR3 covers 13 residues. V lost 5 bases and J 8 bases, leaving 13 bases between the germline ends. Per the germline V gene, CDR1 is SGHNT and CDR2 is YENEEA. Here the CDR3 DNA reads TGTGCCAGCAGCGGGATCACGGGGGACATTCAGTACTTC. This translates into CASSGITGDIQYF.

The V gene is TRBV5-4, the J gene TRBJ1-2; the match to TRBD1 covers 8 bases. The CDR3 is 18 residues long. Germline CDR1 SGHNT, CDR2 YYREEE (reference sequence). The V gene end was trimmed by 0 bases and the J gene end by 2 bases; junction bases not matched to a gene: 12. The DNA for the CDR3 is TGTGCCAGCAGCTTGGGCGGGACAGGTTTCCACTCCAACTATGGCTACACCTTC. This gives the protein CASSLGGTGFHSNYGYTF.

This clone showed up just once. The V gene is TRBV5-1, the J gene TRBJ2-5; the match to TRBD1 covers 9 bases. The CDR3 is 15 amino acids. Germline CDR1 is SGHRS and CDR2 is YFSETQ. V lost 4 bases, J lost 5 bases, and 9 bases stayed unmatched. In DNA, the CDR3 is TGCGCCAGCAGCCCAGACAGGGGGTCGGGGGAGACCCAGTACTTC. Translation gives CASSPDRGSGETQYF.

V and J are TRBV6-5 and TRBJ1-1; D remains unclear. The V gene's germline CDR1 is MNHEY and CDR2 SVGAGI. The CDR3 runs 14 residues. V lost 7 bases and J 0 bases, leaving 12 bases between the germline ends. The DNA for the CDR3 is TGTGCCAGCAACCAAGCGCGTATGAACACTGAAGCTTTCTTT. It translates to CASNQARMNTEAFF.

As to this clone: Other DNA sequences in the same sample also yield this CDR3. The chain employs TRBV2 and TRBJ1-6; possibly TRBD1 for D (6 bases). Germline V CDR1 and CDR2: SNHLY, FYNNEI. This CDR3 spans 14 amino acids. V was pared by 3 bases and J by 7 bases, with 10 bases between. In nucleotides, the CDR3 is TGTGCCAGCAGTGAGAGGACAGCCAATTCACCCCTCCACTTT. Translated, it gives CASSERTANSPLHF.

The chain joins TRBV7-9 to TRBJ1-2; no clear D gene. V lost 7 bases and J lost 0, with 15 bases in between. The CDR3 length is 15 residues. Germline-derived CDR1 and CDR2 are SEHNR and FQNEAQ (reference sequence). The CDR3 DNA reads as TGTGCCAGCACCAAACCCGGGAGATCTAACTATGGCTACACCTTC. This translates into CASTKPGRSNYGYTF.

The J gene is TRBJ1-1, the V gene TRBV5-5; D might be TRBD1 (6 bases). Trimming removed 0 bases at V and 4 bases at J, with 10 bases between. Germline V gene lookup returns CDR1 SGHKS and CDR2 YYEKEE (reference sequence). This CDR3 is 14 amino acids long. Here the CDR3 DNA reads TGTGCCAGCAGCTTGGGCGGGGGCGGCACTGAAGCTTTCTTT. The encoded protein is CASSLGGGGTEAFF.

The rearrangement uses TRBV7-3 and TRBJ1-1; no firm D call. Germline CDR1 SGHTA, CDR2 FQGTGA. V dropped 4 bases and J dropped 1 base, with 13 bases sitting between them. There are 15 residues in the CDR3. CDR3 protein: CASSSPDGENTEAFF. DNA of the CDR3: TGTGCCAGCAGCTCTCCGGACGGGGAGAACACTGAAGCTTTCTTT.

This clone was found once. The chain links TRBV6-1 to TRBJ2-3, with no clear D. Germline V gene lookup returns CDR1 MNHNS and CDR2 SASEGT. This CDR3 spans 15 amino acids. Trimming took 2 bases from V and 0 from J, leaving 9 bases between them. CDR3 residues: CASSELAPSTDTQYF. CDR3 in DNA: TGTGCCAGCAGTGAATTAGCCCCTAGCACAGATACGCAGTATTTT.

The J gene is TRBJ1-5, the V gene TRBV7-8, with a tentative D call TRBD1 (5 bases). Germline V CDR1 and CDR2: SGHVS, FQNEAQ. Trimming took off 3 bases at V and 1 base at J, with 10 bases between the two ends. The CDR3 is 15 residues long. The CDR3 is CASSFGHLSNQPQHF. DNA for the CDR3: TGTGCCAGCAGCTTCGGACATTTAAGCAATCAGCCCCAGCATTTT.

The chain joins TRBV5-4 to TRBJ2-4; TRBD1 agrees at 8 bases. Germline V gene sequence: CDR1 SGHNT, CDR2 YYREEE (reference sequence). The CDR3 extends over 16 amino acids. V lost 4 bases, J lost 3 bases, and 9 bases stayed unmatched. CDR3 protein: CASSPDRVGGKNIQYF. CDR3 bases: TGTGCCAGCAGCCCGGACAGGGTGGGTGGCAAAAACATTCAGTACTTC.

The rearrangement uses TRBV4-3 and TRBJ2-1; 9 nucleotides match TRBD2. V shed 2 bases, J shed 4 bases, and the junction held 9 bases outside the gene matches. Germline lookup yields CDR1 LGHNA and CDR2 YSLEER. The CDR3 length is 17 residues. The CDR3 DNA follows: TGCGCCAGCAGCCAACAACCGATAGCGGGGGTATACAATGAGCAGTTCTTC. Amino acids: CASSQQPIAGVYNEQFF.

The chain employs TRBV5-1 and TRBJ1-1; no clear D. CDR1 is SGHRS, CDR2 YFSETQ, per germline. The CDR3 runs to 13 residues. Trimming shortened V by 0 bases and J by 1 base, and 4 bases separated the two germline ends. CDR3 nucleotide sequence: TGCGCCAGCAGCTTGGCCGGGAACACTGAAGCTTTCTTT. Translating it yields CASSLAGNTEAFF.

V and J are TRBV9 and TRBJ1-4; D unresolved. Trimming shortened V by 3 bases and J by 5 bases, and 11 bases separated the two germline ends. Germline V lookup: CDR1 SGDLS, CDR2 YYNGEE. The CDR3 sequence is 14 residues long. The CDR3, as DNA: TGTGCCAGCAGCGGAGCGCCCGTGAATGAAAAACTGTTTTTT. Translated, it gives CASSGAPVNEKLFF.

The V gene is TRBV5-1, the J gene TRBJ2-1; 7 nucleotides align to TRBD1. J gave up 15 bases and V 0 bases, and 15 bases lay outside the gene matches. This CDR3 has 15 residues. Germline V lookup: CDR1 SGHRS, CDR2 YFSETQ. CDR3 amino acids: CASSLESAGGNTPFF. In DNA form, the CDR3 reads TGCGCCAGCAGCTTGGAATCAGCAGGGGGTAACACTCCGTTCTTC.